The rows below give T cell receptor beta chains drawn from one sample of a study of a mutant IDH1 vaccine in newly diagnosed glioma. Method: immunoSEQ multiplex PCR; TCRdb's copy keeps in-frame clones and lacks some. Among tens of thousands of clones listed, roughly 90% were seen once. These TCRs' antigens remain unknown. This specimen consisted of PBMCs, obtained from a glioma patient whose treatment included an IDH1 peptide vaccine. The receptors originated from a man in his forties with glioma. CDR3s include the opening cysteine and the closing phenylalanine or tryptophan. The order of the fields is D gene, clone size, V gene, J gene, CDR3 DNA, CDR3 protein. The D gene is left open where the match is weak. For some rows the clone size is stated as once, few or many, or as a class when expanded; others skip it.

D: TRBD2
size: .
V: TRBV6-5
J: TRBJ2-7
DNA: TGTGCCAGCAGAGGACTAGCGGGAGTTGCCGAGCAGTACTTC
CDR3: CASRGLAGVAEQYF

D: .
size: .
V: TRBV18
J: TRBJ1-4
DNA: TGTGCCAGCTCACCAGTGGGGGATAGGGAAAAACTGTTTTTT
CDR3: CASSPVGDREKLFF

D: .
size: few
V: TRBV14
J: TRBJ2-2
DNA: TGTGCCAGCAGCCACCAGAACACCGGGGAGCTGTTTTTT
CDR3: CASSHQNTGELFF

D: .
size: .
V: TRBV27
J: TRBJ1-4
DNA: TGTGCCAGCAGTCCCTCCCCGACAGGAGATGGGAGTGAAAAACTGTTTTTT
CDR3: CASSPSPTGDGSEKLFF

D: .
size: .
V: TRBV7-2
J: TRBJ1-4
DNA: TGTGCCAGCAGCTTAGTTTCCGGGGGCTATGAAAAACTGTTTTTT
CDR3: CASSLVSGGYEKLFF

D: .
size: .
V: TRBV6-5
J: TRBJ2-3
DNA: TGTGCCAGCATGATGGCCCATACGCAGTATTTT
CDR3: CASMMAHTQYF

D: .
size: .
V: TRBV9
J: TRBJ2-2
DNA: TGTGCCAGCAGCGTAGTCATGGGGGCAACCGGGGAGCTGTTTTTT
CDR3: CASSVVMGATGELFF

D: .
size: .
V: TRBV6-1
J: TRBJ2-3
DNA: TGTGCCAGCAGTGAAGCACATACGCAGTATTTT
CDR3: CASSEAHTQYF

D: TRBD1
size: once
V: TRBV6-5
J: TRBJ1-4
DNA: TGTGCCAGCAGCTCGACAGGGGGCGCGGAAAAACTGTTTTTT
CDR3: CASSSTGGAEKLFF

D: .
size: .
V: TRBV7-7
J: TRBJ1-5
DNA: TGTGCCAGCAGCCAGGGGCTAAATCAGCCCCAGCATTTT
CDR3: CASSQGLNQPQHF

D: TRBD2
size: .
V: TRBV27
J: TRBJ2-7
DNA: TGTGCCAGCAGTCCACGGGGGGGGGCAGGCTACGAGCAGTACTTC
CDR3: CASSPRGGAGYEQYF

D: .
size: .
V: TRBV5-6
J: TRBJ1-3
DNA: TGTGCCAGCAGCAGGGGCCTGAGCTCTGGAAACACCATATATTTT
CDR3: CASSRGLSSGNTIYF

D: TRBD1
size: .
V: TRBV19
J: TRBJ2-5
DNA: TGTGCCAGTAGTACCAGACAGGGTATCCAAGAGACCCAGTACTTC
CDR3: CASSTRQGIQETQYF

D: .
size: .
V: TRBV7-9
J: TRBJ1-5
DNA: TGTGCCAGCAGCTTAGGAGGGGGTGTCAATCAGCCCCAGCATTTT
CDR3: CASSLGGGVNQPQHF

D: .
size: .
V: TRBV11-2
J: TRBJ2-7
DNA: TGTGCCAGCAGCTTAGCCGGGGAGCAGTACTTC
CDR3: CASSLAGEQYF

D: .
size: .
V: TRBV9
J: TRBJ2-5
DNA: TGTGCCAGCAGCGTAGCTCGCGGAGAAGAGACCCAGTACTTC
CDR3: CASSVARGEETQYF

D: .
size: few
V: TRBV4-1
J: TRBJ2-2
DNA: TGCGCCAGCAGCCAAGCGTTCGGGGGCGGTACCGGGGAGCTGTTTTTT
CDR3: CASSQAFGGGTGELFF

D: TRBD2
size: .
V: TRBV9
J: TRBJ2-7
DNA: TGTGCCAGCAGCACCGGGACTACCTCTACTTACGAGCAGTACTTC
CDR3: CASSTGTTSTYEQYF

D: TRBD1
size: .
V: TRBV19
J: TRBJ2-1
DNA: TGTGCCAGTAGTGCGGACAGGGTGGACCATGAGCAGTTCTTC
CDR3: CASSADRVDHEQFF

D: .
size: once
V: TRBV7-9
J: TRBJ2-2
DNA: TGTGCCAGCACCACTGGTGGGCTGTTTTTT
CDR3: CASTTGGLFF

D: .
size: once
V: TRBV6-5
J: TRBJ1-2
DNA: TGTGCCAGCAGTTACTCGGCAGCCTATGGCTACACCTTC
CDR3: CASSYSAAYGYTF

D: TRBD1
size: .
V: TRBV27
J: TRBJ1-5
DNA: TGTGCCAGCAGTATTACAGGGGTTGAGCAGCCCCAGCATTTT
CDR3: CASSITGVEQPQHF

D: .
size: .
V: TRBV5-4
J: TRBJ2-5
DNA: TGTGCCAGCAGCCCAGGCGGTCGTTCAGAGACCCAGTACTTC
CDR3: CASSPGGRSETQYF